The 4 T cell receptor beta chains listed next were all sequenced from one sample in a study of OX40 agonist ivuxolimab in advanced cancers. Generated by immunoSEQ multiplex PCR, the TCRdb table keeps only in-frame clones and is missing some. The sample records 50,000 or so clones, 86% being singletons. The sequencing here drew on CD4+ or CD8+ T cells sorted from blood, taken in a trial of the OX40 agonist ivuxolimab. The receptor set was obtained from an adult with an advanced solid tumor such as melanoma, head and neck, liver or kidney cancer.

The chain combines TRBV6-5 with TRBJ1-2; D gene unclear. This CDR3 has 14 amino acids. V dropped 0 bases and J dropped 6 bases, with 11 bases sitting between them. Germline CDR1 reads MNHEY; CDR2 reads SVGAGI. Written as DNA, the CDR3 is TGTGCCAGCAGTTACTCCCTCGGCCGGGATGGCTACACCTTC. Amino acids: CASSYSLGRDGYTF.

This chain's CDR3 is CAILFGTDGYTF. The CDR3 bases are TGTGCCATCCTCTTCGGGACAGATGGCTACACCTTC. The chain links TRBV19 to TRBJ1-2; 7 bases line up with TRBD1. This CDR3 comprises 12 residues. Looked up from germline, CDR1 is LNHDA and CDR2 is SQIVND (reference sequence). Trimming at V came to 10 bases and at J to 6 bases, leaving 8 bases not matched to a gene.

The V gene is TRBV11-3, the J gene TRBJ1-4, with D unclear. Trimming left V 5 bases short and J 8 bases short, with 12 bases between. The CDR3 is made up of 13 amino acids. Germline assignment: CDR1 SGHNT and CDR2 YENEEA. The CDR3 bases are TGTGCCAGCAGCACGGTGAGACGCGAAAAACTGTTTTTT. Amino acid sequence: CASSTVRREKLFF.

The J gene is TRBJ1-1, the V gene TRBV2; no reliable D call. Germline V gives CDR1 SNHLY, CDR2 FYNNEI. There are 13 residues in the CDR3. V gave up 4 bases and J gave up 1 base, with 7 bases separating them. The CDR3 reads CASSGRGNTEAFF. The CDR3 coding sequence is TGTGCCAGCAGTGGTCGCGGGAACACTGAAGCTTTCTTT.